This section outlines one TCR beta chain sequence together with its context. The antigen is not known. This sample was taken from a study of blood T cells in healthy people across ages. Broader study findings: Any conclusive comparison of naive versus antigen-experienced cells was prevented by using unsorted PBMCs. Naive T cell percentage showed a strong correlation with the diversity of TCR beta.

Alongside a J-beta primer mix, a sample-barcoded 5' primer served in a second PCR lasting roughly 7 to 11 cycles. TCRdb re-derived calls from the 5' RACE reads in MiXCR, one entry per CDR3 protein. The sample yields about 970,000 distinct CDR3 sequences, 51% seen once. V dropped 6 bases and J dropped 5; count of bases not matched to a gene: 16. This CDR3 is 17 amino acids long. The sequenced material came from blood. J is TRBJ2-1 and V is TRBV12-3 or TRBV12-4, with TRBD2 identical over 7 bases. The sequence was obtained from a woman in her fifties or sixties in good health. The CDR3 bases are TGTGCCAGCAGCCGTACCCTTGGCGGGAGTGGACACAATGAGCAGTTCTTC. Its translation is CASSRTLGGSGHNEQFF.